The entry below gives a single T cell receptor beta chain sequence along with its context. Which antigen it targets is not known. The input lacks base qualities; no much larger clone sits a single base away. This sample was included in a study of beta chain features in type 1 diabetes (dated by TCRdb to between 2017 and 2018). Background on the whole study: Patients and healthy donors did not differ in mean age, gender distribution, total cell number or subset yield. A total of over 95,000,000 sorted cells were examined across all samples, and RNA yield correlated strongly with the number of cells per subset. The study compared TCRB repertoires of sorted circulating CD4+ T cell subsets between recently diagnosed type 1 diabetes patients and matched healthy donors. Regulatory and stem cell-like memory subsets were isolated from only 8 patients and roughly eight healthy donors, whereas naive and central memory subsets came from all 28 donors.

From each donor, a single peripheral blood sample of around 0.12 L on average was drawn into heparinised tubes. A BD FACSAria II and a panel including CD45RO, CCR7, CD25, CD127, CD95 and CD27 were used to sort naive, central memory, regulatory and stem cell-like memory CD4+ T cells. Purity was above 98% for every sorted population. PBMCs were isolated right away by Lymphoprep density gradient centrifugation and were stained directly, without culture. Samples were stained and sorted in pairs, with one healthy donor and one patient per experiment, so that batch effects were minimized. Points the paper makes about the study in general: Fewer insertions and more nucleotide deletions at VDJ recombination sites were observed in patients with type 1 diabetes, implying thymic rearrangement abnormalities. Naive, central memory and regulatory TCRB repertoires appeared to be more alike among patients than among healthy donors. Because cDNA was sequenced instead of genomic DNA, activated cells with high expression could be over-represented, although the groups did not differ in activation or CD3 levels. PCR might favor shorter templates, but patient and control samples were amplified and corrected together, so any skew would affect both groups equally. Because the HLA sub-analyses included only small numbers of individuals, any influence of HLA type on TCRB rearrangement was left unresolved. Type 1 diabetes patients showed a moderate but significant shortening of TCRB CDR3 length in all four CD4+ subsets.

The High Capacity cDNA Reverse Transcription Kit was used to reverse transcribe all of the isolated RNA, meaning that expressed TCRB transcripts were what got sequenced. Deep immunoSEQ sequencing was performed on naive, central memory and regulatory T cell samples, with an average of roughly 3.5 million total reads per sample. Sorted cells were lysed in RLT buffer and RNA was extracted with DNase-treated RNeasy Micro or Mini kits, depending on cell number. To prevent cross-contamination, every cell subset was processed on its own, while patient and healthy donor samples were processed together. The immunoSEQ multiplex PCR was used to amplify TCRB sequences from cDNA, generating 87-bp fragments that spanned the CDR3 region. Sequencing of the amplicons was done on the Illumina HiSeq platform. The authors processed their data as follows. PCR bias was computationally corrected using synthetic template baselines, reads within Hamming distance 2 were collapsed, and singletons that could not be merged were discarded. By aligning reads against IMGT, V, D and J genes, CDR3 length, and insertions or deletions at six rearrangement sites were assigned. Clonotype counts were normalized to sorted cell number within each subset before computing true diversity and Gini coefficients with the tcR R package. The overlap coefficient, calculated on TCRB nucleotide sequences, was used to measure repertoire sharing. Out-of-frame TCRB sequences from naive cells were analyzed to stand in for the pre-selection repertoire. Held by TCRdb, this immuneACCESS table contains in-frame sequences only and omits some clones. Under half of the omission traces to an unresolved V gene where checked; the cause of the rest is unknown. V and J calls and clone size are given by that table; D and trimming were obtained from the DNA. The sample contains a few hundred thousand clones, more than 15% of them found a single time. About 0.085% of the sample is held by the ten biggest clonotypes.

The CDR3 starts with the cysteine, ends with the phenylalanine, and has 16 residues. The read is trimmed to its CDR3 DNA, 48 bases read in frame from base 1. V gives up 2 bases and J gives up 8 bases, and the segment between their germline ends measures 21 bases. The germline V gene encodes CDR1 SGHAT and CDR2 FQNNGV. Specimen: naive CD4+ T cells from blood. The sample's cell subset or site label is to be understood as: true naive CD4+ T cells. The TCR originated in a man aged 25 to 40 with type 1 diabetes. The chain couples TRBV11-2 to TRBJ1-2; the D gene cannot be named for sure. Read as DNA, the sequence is TGTGCCAGCAGCTTAACCCCTCGGACGGTTCGGGAAGGCTACACCTTC. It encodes CASSLTPRTVREGYTF. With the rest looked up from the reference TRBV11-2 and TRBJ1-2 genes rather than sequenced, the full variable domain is EAGVAQSPRYKIIEKRQSVAFWCNPISGHATLYWYQQILGQGPKLLIQFQNNGVVDDSQLPKDRFSAERLKGVDSTLKIQPAKLEDSAVYLCASSLTPRTVREGYTFGSGTRLTVV.